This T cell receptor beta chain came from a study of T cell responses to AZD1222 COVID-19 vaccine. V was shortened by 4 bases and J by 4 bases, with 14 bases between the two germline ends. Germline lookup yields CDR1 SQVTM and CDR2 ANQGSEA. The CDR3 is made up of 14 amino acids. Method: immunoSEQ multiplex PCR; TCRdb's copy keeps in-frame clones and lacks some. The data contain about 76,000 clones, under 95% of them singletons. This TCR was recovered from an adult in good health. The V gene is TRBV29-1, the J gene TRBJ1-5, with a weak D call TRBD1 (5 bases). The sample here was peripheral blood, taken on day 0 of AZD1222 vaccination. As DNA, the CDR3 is TGCAGCGTTGGCGGGCAGGGTAATAATCAGCCCCAGCATTTT. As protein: CSVGGQGNNQPQHF. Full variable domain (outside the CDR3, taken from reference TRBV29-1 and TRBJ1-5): SAVISQKPSRDICQRGTSLTIQCQVDSQVTMMFWYRQQPGQSLTLIATANQGSEATYESGFVIDKFPISRPNLTFSTLTVSNMSPEDSSIYLCSVGGQGNNQPQHFGDGTRLSIL.